This is a list of T cell receptor beta chains from one sample in a study of T cells in pancreatic ductal adenocarcinoma. TCRdb's table, derived via immunoSEQ multiplex PCR, lists solely in-frame clones and lacks some. The sample lists roughly 100,000 clones; 90% to 95% were seen once. Specimen: PBMCs. These receptor sequences come from a human donor with pancreatic ductal adenocarcinoma. The CDR3 runs from the conserved cysteine through the conserved F or W.

v_gene: TRBV6-1; len: 15; CDR3aa: CASSEPGQGTYGYTF
v_gene: TRBV7-2; len: 14; CDR3aa: CASRLAGVLETQYF
v_gene: TRBV6-1; len: 15; CDR3aa: CASRRVGGPHNEQFF
v_gene: TRBV5-4; len: 16; CDR3aa: CASNNQGQSSYNEQFF
v_gene: TRBV9; len: 15; CDR3aa: CASAPTGSGSYEQYF
v_gene: TRBV28; len: 14; CDR3aa: CASRDRGVGQPQHF
v_gene: TRBV12-5; len: 11; CDR3aa: CASGFGPEQYF
v_gene: TRBV6-1; len: 15; CDR3aa: CASSGLAGLQETQYF
v_gene: TRBV10-1; len: 12; CDR3aa: CASSDSSGGPYF
v_gene: TRBV6-5; len: 15; CDR3aa: CASSYWRESTDTQYF
v_gene: TRBV5-1; len: 15; CDR3aa: CASSLAEGGTDTQYF
v_gene: TRBV6-5; len: 12; CDR3aa: CASHQPQGRQYF